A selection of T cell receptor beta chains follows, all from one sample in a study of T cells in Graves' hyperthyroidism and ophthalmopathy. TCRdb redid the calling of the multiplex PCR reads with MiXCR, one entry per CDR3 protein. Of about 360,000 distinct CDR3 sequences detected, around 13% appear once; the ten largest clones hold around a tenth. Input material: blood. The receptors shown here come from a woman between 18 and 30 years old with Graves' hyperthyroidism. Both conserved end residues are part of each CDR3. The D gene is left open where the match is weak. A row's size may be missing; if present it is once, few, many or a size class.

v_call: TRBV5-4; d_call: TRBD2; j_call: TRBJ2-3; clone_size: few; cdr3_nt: TGTGCCAGCCCTGTCCCGCGGGGGGGTGTCGTTAGCACAGATACGCAGTATTTT; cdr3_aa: CASPVPRGGVVSTDTQYF
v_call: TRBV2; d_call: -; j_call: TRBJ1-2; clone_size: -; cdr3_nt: TGTGCCAGCAGCCCGACTAACTATGGCTACACCTTC; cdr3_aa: CASSPTNYGYTF
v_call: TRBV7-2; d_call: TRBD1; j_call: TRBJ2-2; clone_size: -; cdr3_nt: TGTGCCAGCAGCATAACAGGGGGCGTCACCGGGGAGCTGTTTTTT; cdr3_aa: CASSITGGVTGELFF
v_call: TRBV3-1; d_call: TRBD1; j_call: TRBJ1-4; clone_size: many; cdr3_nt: TGTGCCAGCAGCCAGGTGGACAGGGGCGAAAAACTGTTTTTT; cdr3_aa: CASSQVDRGEKLFF
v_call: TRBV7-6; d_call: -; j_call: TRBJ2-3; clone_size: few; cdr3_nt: TGTGCCAGCAGCTTAGCGCTCGGGGTTTGGTCAGATACGCAGTATTTT; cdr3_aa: CASSLALGVWSDTQYF
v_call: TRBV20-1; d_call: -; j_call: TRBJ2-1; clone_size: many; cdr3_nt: TGCAGTGCTTGGCGGATCAATGAGCAGTTCTTC; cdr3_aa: CSAWRINEQFF
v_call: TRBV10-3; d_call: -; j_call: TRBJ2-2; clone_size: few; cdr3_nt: TGTGCCATCAGTGAGACCGGGGAGCTGTTTTTT; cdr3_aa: CAISETGELFF
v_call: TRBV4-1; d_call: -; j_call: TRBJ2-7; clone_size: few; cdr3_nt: TGCGCCAGCAGCCAAGTGGGTGGCAGGGTGGTCGAGCAGTACTTC; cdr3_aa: CASSQVGGRVVEQYF
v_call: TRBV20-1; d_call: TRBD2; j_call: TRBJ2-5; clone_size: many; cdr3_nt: TGCAGTGCTAGGCTTAGCGGGGGGAAAGAGACCCAGTACTTC; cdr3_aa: CSARLSGGKETQYF
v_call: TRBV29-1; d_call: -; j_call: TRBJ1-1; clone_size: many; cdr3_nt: TGCAGCGGCATTCCAGGGAAAACTGCTGGTGAAGCTTTCTTT; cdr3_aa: CSGIPGKTAGEAFF
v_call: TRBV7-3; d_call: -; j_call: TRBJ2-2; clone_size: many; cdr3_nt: TGTGCCTCTGCGTCGGAACAGAACACCGGGGAGCTGTTTTTT; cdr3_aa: CASASEQNTGELFF
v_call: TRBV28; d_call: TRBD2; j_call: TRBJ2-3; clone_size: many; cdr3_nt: TGTGCCAGCAGTTTAACGGGACTAGCGGGCGATACGCAGTATTTT; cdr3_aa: CASSLTGLAGDTQYF
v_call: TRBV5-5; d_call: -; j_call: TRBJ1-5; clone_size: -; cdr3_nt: TGTGCCAGCAGCTTGGATCTGGGGGCAGGGCAGTCCCAGCATTTT; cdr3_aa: CASSLDLGAGQSQHF
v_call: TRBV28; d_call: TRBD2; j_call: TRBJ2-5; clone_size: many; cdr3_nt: TGTGCCAGCAGGGAGAGACTAGCGGGGAAGGTTGGGCTGCAAGAGACCCAGTACTTC; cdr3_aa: CASRERLAGKVGLQETQYF
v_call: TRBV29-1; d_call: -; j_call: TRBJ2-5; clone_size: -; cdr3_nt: TGCAGCGTGGGTGGGTCGGACAGAGAAGAGACCCAGTACTTC; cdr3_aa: CSVGGSDREETQYF
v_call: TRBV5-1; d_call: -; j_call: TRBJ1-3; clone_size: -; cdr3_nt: TGCGCCAGCAGCTTGGCCCCAGGGACCTACTCTGGAAACACCATATATTTT; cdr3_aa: CASSLAPGTYSGNTIYF
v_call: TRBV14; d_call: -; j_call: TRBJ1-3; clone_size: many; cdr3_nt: TGTGCCAGCAGCCAAGACGTTCCCAGCTCTGGAAACACCATATATTTT; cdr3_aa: CASSQDVPSSGNTIYF
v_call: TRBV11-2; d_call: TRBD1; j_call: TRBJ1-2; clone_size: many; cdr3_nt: TGTGCCAGCAGCCCAGGGGGGACAGGACTCTATGGCTACACCTTC; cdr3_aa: CASSPGGTGLYGYTF
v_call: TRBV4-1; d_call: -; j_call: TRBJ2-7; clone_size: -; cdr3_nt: TGCGCCAGCAGCCAAGGGAGGGGGATCTACGAGCAGTACTTC; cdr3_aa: CASSQGRGIYEQYF
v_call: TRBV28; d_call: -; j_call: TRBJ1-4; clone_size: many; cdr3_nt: TGTGCCAGCAGTTTATTTGCAGGGAATGAAAAACTGTTTTTT; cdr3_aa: CASSLFAGNEKLFF